The clone carrying this T cell receptor beta chain was seen repeatedly, ten times or more. This sample stems from a study of T-cell reconstitution after alpha-beta-depleted transplantation in children. Preparation of the TCRbeta library was carried out with unique molecular identifiers. Each CDR3 protein is one row after TCRdb ran MiXCR on the PCR reads. The profile shows fewer than 750,000 distinct CDR3 sequences, 20% to 25% of them singletons. Germline V CDR1 and CDR2: SQVTM, ANQGSEA. The CDR3 loop spans 15 amino acids. With V trimmed by 6 bases and J by 8 bases, 14 bases remained unmatched. The chain uses TRBV29-1 and TRBJ2-1, with 9 bases identical to TRBD1. The sample consisted of PBMCs, mostly from graft donor cells, taken 360 days after TCRalphabeta/CD19-depleted stem cell transplant. The sequence was collected from a boy younger than two who had a stem cell transplant for acute myeloid leukemia, so the T cells may come from the graft donor. The CDR3 is CSVLTGGAAEDEQFF. The CDR3 DNA follows: TGCAGCGTCTTAACAGGGGGCGCAGCGGAAGATGAGCAGTTCTTC.